This is a list of T cell receptor beta chains from one sample in a study of cytomegalovirus exposure and HLA in healthy donors. The protocol was immunoSEQ multiplex PCR, while the TCRdb copy is restricted to in-frame clones and leaves out a portion. The sample consists of about 97,000 clones, around 85% of them appearing once. Sequencing input: PBMCs. The origin of the receptors is a young man in good health and CMV-seronegative. CDR3s include the opening cysteine and the closing phenylalanine or tryptophan. Fields, in order: D gene, V gene, clone size, J gene, CDR3 DNA, CDR3 protein. The D gene is left open where the match is weak. Only some rows state a clone size, as once, few, many or a class for expanded clones.

.	TRBV7-8	.	TRBJ1-1	TGTGCCAGCAGCTTAGCGGCGGGAATTCACACTGAAGCTTTCTTT	CASSLAAGIHTEAFF
.	TRBV29-1	.	TRBJ2-7	TGCAGCGTTCCCCGACAGGACCGCTCCTACGAGCAGTACTTC	CSVPRQDRSYEQYF
.	TRBV7-2	.	TRBJ1-5	TGTGCCAGCAGCTTCGGAGGACGAAGCAATCAGCCCCAGCATTTT	CASSFGGRSNQPQHF
.	TRBV6-1	once	TRBJ1-1	TGTGCCAGCAGCGGGATGGGGGGGAACACTGAAGCTTTCTTT	CASSGMGGNTEAFF
TRBD1	TRBV9	few	TRBJ1-1	TGTGCCAGCAGCGTTTCAACACAGGGGACCAACACTGAAGCTTTCTTT	CASSVSTQGTNTEAFF
.	TRBV5-4	.	TRBJ2-5	TGTGCCAGCAGCACGCGGGACAGCCAAGAGACCCAGTACTTC	CASSTRDSQETQYF
.	TRBV5-1	few	TRBJ1-4	TGCGCCAGCAGATATAACAGGGCGGATGAAAAACTGTTTTTT	CASRYNRADEKLFF
.	TRBV7-9	.	TRBJ2-3	TGTGCCAGCAGCTTAGGGAACGGGAACCTGGCGGATACGCAGTATTTT	CASSLGNGNLADTQYF
.	TRBV28	.	TRBJ1-3	TGTGCCAGCAGTTTAAGCCAGGCCATATATTTT	CASSLSQAIYF
TRBD2	TRBV15	.	TRBJ2-1	TGTGCCACCAGCAGAGGCACCGGGACTAGGGCTTCCTACAATGAGCAGTTCTTC	CATSRGTGTRASYNEQFF
TRBD1	TRBV19	.	TRBJ1-5	TGTGCCAGTAGTAACCGGGACAGGGGGTTCAATCAGCCCCAGCATTTT	CASSNRDRGFNQPQHF
.	TRBV6-6	once	TRBJ1-4	TGTGCCAGCAGTTCCAGACAAGCTGCAACTAATGAAAAACTGTTTTTT	CASSSRQAATNEKLFF
.	TRBV7-2	.	TRBJ1-2	TGTGCCAGCAGCTTAGTAATCCGGGATAATGGCTACACCTTC	CASSLVIRDNGYTF
.	TRBV7-2	.	TRBJ1-5	TGTGCCAGCAGCTTAGTCGGGCCCCAGCATTTT	CASSLVGPQHF
.	TRBV7-2	.	TRBJ2-3	TGTGCCAGCAGCTTAGGTGTTACCAGGGCCACAGATACGCAGTATTTT	CASSLGVTRATDTQYF
.	TRBV2	.	TRBJ1-3	TGTGCCAGCAGTGAATCCAGTGGAAACACCATATATTTT	CASSESSGNTIYF
.	TRBV10-3	.	TRBJ1-5	TGTGCCATCAGCCGGGAATATAGCAATCAGCCCCAGCATTTT	CAISREYSNQPQHF
TRBD1	TRBV4-3	once	TRBJ2-2	TGCGCCAGCAGCCCAGACAGGGGAACCGGGGAGCTGTTTTTT	CASSPDRGTGELFF
TRBD2	TRBV29-1	few	TRBJ2-2	TGCAGCGTTGCCCTTTCTTCTAGCGGGAGCCCCGGGGAGCTGTTTTTT	CSVALSSSGSPGELFF
TRBD1	TRBV18	.	TRBJ2-5	TGTGCCAGCTCAGGGACAGGGCAAGAGACCCAGTACTTC	CASSGTGQETQYF
.	TRBV21-1	.	TRBJ1-1	TGTGCCAGCAGCAATGGAAGAATCGGGGGAAAGGGACCGGAAATTCCCCGCGGGAACACTGAAGCTTTCTTT	CASSNGRIGGKGPEIPRGNTEAFF
.	TRBV6-5	.	TRBJ1-5	TGTGCCAGCAGTCTTGGACATAGCAATCAGCCCCAGCATTTT	CASSLGHSNQPQHF
.	TRBV21-1	once	TRBJ2-6	TGTGCCAGCAGACCCTGGCTTGGGGCCAACGTCCTGACTTTC	CASRPWLGANVLTF
.	TRBV6-5	few	TRBJ1-5	TGTGCCAGCAGTTACCGAGGAGGAGGTCAGCCCCAGCATTTT	CASSYRGGGQPQHF
.	TRBV6-1	few	TRBJ2-1	TGTGCCAGCAGTGAAGCGGAGACAGGATTCAATGAGCAGTTCTTC	CASSEAETGFNEQFF
.	TRBV5-1	.	TRBJ2-7	TGCGCCAGCAGCCCCGTACAGGGTTCAGGCGAGCAGTACTTC	CASSPVQGSGEQYF
TRBD1	TRBV18	.	TRBJ1-2	TGTGCCAGCTTAGGGACAGGGCAAGATTATGGCTACACCTTC	CASLGTGQDYGYTF
.	TRBV9	few	TRBJ2-1	TGTGCCAGCGGCCCGGGGGGCAGTGAGCAGTTCTTC	CASGPGGSEQFF
.	TRBV28	.	TRBJ2-7	TGTGCCAGCACCCGTAATGGCAGGGCCTACGAGCAGTACTTC	CASTRNGRAYEQYF
TRBD1	TRBV5-1	.	TRBJ1-6	TGCGCCAGCAGCGTAAGGGGGCTGGGTAATTCACCCCTCCACTTT	CASSVRGLGNSPLHF
TRBD1	TRBV6-1	.	TRBJ2-3	TGTGCCAGCGGCAGGGGGCCTGGTGATACGCAGTATTTT	CASGRGPGDTQYF
TRBD2	TRBV2	.	TRBJ2-7	TGTGCCAGCAGACGAAGCGGGGACTCCTACGAGCAGTACTTC	CASRRSGDSYEQYF
.	TRBV4-1	.	TRBJ2-3	TGCGCCAGCAGCCAAGAAACAGTCACAGATACGCAGTATTTT	CASSQETVTDTQYF
.	TRBV6-1	.	TRBJ2-3	TGTGCCAGCAGTGAAAACGGGGTTCCGGATACGCAGTATTTT	CASSENGVPDTQYF
.	TRBV5-8	.	TRBJ2-1	TGTGCCAGCAGCTGGGGGGTTGCCAATGAGCAGTTCTTC	CASSWGVANEQFF
.	TRBV30	.	TRBJ2-7	TGTGCCTGGAGTCGTCCGGGGAACTACGAGCAGTACTTC	CAWSRPGNYEQYF
.	TRBV5-6	.	TRBJ2-1	TGTGCCAGCAGCCTAAGCGGGCCCTACAATGAGCAGTTCTTC	CASSLSGPYNEQFF